This T cell receptor (beta chain) was captured by sequencing in a study of cytomegalovirus exposure and HLA in healthy donors (dated by TCRdb to 2016 to 2017). Broadly, across the study: An earlier analysis of several hundred of the donors reported around 280 Gb of sequence data and 117 million unique TCR beta sequences obtained from approximately 180 million T cells. To study patterns of TCR occurrence, a later analysis re-analyzed previously published TCR beta repertoires from 666 donors and added high-resolution HLA genotyping. Roughly 5 DR-DQ haplotypes were handled as single units for association and clustering, since linkage in the cohort was strong. An early release that covered about 600 HLA-typed donors contained around 300 gigabases of sequencing data and 70 million to 100 million unique TCR sequences. Donor age, sex, ethnicity and CMV serostatus were compiled alongside the repertoire data. The study was designed to test whether signatures of past pathogen exposure could be identified by cataloging public T cell receptors. Class I and class II HLA loci were covered by the typing at four-digit resolution. To predict cytomegalovirus infection status, the study combined high-throughput TCR immunosequencing, statistical association of individual TCRs with disease status, and machine learning. The study used immunosequencing to profile the T cell repertoires of approximately 650 subjects and linked those repertoires to cytomegalovirus serostatus. Of the 300 to 400 genotyped donors, 65% to 90% fell in the genetic ancestry cluster associated with self-reported Caucasian donors. Typing coverage varied by locus: about 620-630 donors for A, B, C, DRB1 and DQB1; more than 500 for DQA1; about 600 for DPA1; roughly 470 for DPB1. In addition to the first cohort of around 670 subjects, a separate validation cohort of 120 different subjects was used. All discovery cohort repertoires had been generated on a single sequencing platform. A later genetic analysis used genome-wide SNP genotypes for 398 of the 666 donors, treating that subset as a discovery cohort. Rather than drawing on any new phenotypic data, the later analysis identified candidate immune exposures from TCR beta sequences and the way those sequences occurred across donors. In an earlier analysis of 550 to 700 of the donors, high-throughput TCR beta sequencing was used to judge whether each TCR beta V gene segment behaved as functional or pseudogenic. Among around 400 genotyped donors of the cohort, an average of about 240,000 unique TCR beta nucleotide sequences was sequenced per donor, of which about 18% were non-productive.

The library was built by means of the immunoSEQ multiplex PCR assay. The multiplex PCR relied on a mix of 60 forward primers for TCR Vbeta segments and 13 reverse primers for TCR Jbeta segments. Amplification of the CDR3 region of rearranged TCR beta genes was performed with a multiplex PCR assay on genomic DNA. Amplified TCR beta libraries were sequenced as 87-base-pair reads on the Illumina HiSeq System. The original pipeline was this. In a later analysis, some 80 million unique TCR beta chains were counted across the roughly 610 repertoires, and around 11 million of these chains were shared by at least two donors. To remove PCR and sequencing errors, raw reads were error-corrected and collapsed into unique sequences using a nearest-neighbor algorithm that merged closely related sequences. CDR3 sequences were aligned to IMGT reference sequences to assign V, D and J gene segments. For a sequence to be retained, a match of at least six nucleotides was required to both a V gene segment and a J gene segment. A rearrangement counted as productive if the CDR3 had no stop codons and remained in frame with V and J, and every other rearrangement counted as non-productive. CDR3 was defined by IMGT convention, running from the second conserved V-encoded cysteine to the conserved J-encoded phenylalanine. Sequences without an unambiguous match to a single V gene segment were excluded from the earlier analysis of 450 to 650 of the donors. In an earlier analysis of some 590 of the donors, a V segment was called functional when productive rearrangements were above 56.7%, and segregating when the standard deviation between donors exceeded 5%. A statistical classification framework was developed to diagnose cytomegalovirus status using the catalog of TCR beta chain sequences. V and J gene assignment, in a later analysis, came from comparing TCR nucleotide sequences with IMGT/GENE-DB human TR gene sequences. Using the TCRdist pipeline, a later analysis assigned CDR3 sequences along with most-parsimonious VDJ recombination scenarios. In a later analysis, each TCR beta chain was defined by its CDR3 amino acid sequence together with its V-gene family, and reads without a unique V-gene family were excluded. A later analysis removed 592 highly shared, low-generation-probability nucleotide sequences to deal with suspected cross-contamination and a sequencing artifact. In a later analysis, a clonal expansion index for each public chain was calculated from normalized within-repertoire ranks of inferred template counts. Generation probabilities in a later analysis came from a VDJ recombination model fitted to out-of-frame rearrangements, and those results were checked against IGoR. Hypergeometric tests were used in a later analysis to score TCR-TCR, TCR-HLA and TCR-CMV co-occurrence, with a repertoire-size bias correction applied to the TCR pairs. In a later analysis, false discovery rates were estimated by permuting HLA or CMV assignments 20 times. A later analysis grouped co-occurring TCRs with DBSCAN, adding TCRdist sequence similarity when clustering within HLA-allele-positive subsets. Co-occurrence clustering excluded repertoires with fewer than 30,000 or more than 120,000 public chains, plus five with anomalous nucleotide sharing. TCRdb re-hosts the immuneACCESS table, in-frame sequences only. Its copies lack some clones; in the studies checked, an unresolved V gene accounts for under half of them, and the cause for the rest is not known. For V, J and clone size, that table is used; D and trimming come from the DNA. The sample records 64,000 or so clones, around three quarters of which are singletons. In total, the top ten clones hold around 9.7% of the sample.

As to this clone: No antigen is known for it. No qualities accompany the bases; no much larger clone lies one base away.

The cohort was made up of roughly 670 healthy bone marrow donors. At the time of sampling, all cohort members were nominally healthy, though unrecorded immune exposures were likely present. The donor was CMV seropositive and was included in the group of approximately 310 seropositive cohort members. A peripheral blood sample was provided by each donor, and peripheral blood mononuclear cells were used for TCR beta sequencing. The Qiagen DNeasy Blood Extraction Kit was used to extract genomic DNA from the blood cell samples. The CDR1 and CDR2 encoded by the germline V gene are SNHLY and FYNNEI. The CDR3 runs 14 amino acids, cysteine and phenylalanine included. Only the CDR3 DNA is retained, 42 bases long and in frame from the first base. The V and J ends are trimmed by 6 bases and 7 bases, leaving 18 bases between them. The full study reports these points: Because some donors lacked HLA typing at each locus, the association tests relied only on the typed subset. Strong co-occurrence of HLA alleles, especially DR and DQ, made assigning TCR associations to individual alleles difficult. A cluster of highly shared sequence variants was judged likely to be a technical artifact of the sequencing pipeline. Linkage disequilibrium might explain the correlated functional status among segregating V segments, but an unknown experimental factor could not be excluded. A further reported finding was that TCR beta sequences accurately predicted the HLA-A and HLA-B alleles for most subjects in the first cohort. A later analysis associated 16,951 TCR beta sequences with specific HLA alleles at a false discovery rate of 0.05. CMV serostatus was the only immune exposure information available for the cohort. It was suggested by the authors that the approach could potentially be generalized to other disease states and immunological phenotypes. In an earlier analysis of some 500 of the donors, most TCR beta V segments were observed in productive rearrangements about 87% or about 30% of the time, broadly matching IMGT annotations. While some public TCRs were present in many individuals, most TCR sequences turned up only very rarely across donors. A later genetic analysis associated a missense DCLRE1C variant with V-gene and J-gene trimming of TCR beta chains, and an independent cohort replicated the association. Because the 87-base-pair reads could not distinguish some IMGT-functional V segments, including TRBV6-2 and TRBV6-3, those segments were excluded. In a later genetic analysis, fewer N-insertions in productive TCRs were reported among donors in an Asian-associated ancestry cluster than the approximately 710-donor mean. This cohort had only TCR beta chains sequenced, and the lack of alpha or paired-chain data limited which features could be detected. In a later analysis, TCR association rates were found to vary across HLA loci, with the most associated TCRs seen for DRB1 alleles and the fewest for HLA-C alleles. Several of the top co-occurrence clusters appeared to be linked to parvovirus B19, influenza, CMV and Epstein-Barr virus, according to a later analysis. In both the original and validation cohorts, the classifier was reported to diagnose cytomegalovirus status with high specificity and sensitivity. A total of about 180 TCR beta chains were listed by the study as associated with cytomegalovirus. Most CMV-associated TCR beta chains appeared to be HLA-restricted in a later analysis, and the HLA associations seemed to be driven largely by CMV exposure. A later analysis found that HLA-associated TCR beta chains were more clonally expanded and had lower generation probabilities than equally common non-associated chains. The earlier analysis of approximately 590 of the donors excluded around 17 rarely observed V segments, including chromosome 9 orphons, because counts were too low. Roughly uniform sequencing depth across donors was assumed in presence/absence analyses, although this assumption may not hold. A few of the identified cytomegalovirus-associated TCR beta chains were confirmed in vitro to be specific for cytomegalovirus antigens.

The sequencing input was PBMCs. The chain is encoded by TRBV2 joined to TRBJ1-2; TRBD1 could be the D gene, as 6 bases match. The TCR sequence derives from a woman between 50 and 59 years old in good health and CMV-seropositive. The CDR3 amino acid sequence is: CASRDRSPLFGYTF. The base sequence is TGTGCCAGCAGGGACAGAAGCCCCCTCTTTGGCTACACCTTC.